This is a list of T cell receptor beta chains from one sample in a study of blood T cell repertoires in COVID-19. Libraries were prepared by immunoSEQ multiplex PCR; TCRdb keeps only in-frame clonotypes and omits some of them. The data contain about 170,000 clones, less than 90% of them seen just once; the ten biggest clones take up roughly 4.5%. The sample consisted of PBMCs or T cells enriched from blood (not recorded which). The receptors shown here come from a woman between 45 and 65 years old who had recovered from COVID-19. Each CDR3 is given with its conserved first and last residue. Each record gives: D gene, J gene, V gene, clone size, CDR3 DNA, CDR3 protein. D genes are given only for firm matches. Clone size, where shown, is once, few, many, or a class for clones that have expanded.

D gene: NA
J gene: TRBJ2-2
V gene: TRBV4-3
clone size: NA
CDR3 DNA: TGCGCCAGCAGCCAAAAACGGGGCACCGGGGAGCTGTTTTTT
CDR3 protein: CASSQKRGTGELFF

D gene: TRBD1
J gene: TRBJ2-5
V gene: TRBV24-1
clone size: NA
CDR3 DNA: TGTGCCACCAGTCAATGGGACAGGGGGCTGGAGACCCAGTACTTC
CDR3 protein: CATSQWDRGLETQYF

D gene: TRBD1
J gene: TRBJ1-6
V gene: TRBV11-2
clone size: NA
CDR3 DNA: TGTGCCAGCAGCTTGGGGGACAGATATAATTCACCCCTCCACTTT
CDR3 protein: CASSLGDRYNSPLHF

D gene: NA
J gene: TRBJ2-2
V gene: TRBV5-1
clone size: NA
CDR3 DNA: TGCGCCAGCAGCTTGTGGGGGGGCGAGAACGGGGAGCTGTTTTTT
CDR3 protein: CASSLWGGENGELFF

D gene: NA
J gene: TRBJ2-6
V gene: TRBV3-1/TRBV3-2
clone size: NA
CDR3 DNA: TGTGCCAGCAGCCAAGATTATGTTGACACCTCTGGGGCCAACGTCCTGACTTTC
CDR3 protein: CASSQDYVDTSGANVLTF

D gene: NA
J gene: TRBJ2-5
V gene: TRBV4-2
clone size: NA
CDR3 DNA: TGTGCCAGCGCAGAGGTGATTGGGGCTAGTGACGACCAAGAGACCCAGTACTTC
CDR3 protein: CASAEVIGASDDQETQYF

D gene: TRBD1
J gene: TRBJ1-1
V gene: TRBV5-1
clone size: NA
CDR3 DNA: TGCGCCAGCAGCTTGGTATCGCAGGGGGGCACTGAAGCTTTCTTT
CDR3 protein: CASSLVSQGGTEAFF

D gene: TRBD2
J gene: TRBJ2-1
V gene: TRBV10-3
clone size: NA
CDR3 DNA: TGTGCCATCAGTGAGCGAGGGGGACTAGAATTCGGGAAGCAGTTCTTC
CDR3 protein: CAISERGGLEFGKQFF

D gene: NA
J gene: TRBJ1-1
V gene: TRBV18
clone size: NA
CDR3 DNA: TGTGCCAGCTCAATAAACAGGGTTGAAGCTTTCTTT
CDR3 protein: CASSINRVEAFF

D gene: TRBD2
J gene: TRBJ2-1
V gene: TRBV5-1
clone size: NA
CDR3 DNA: TGCGCCAGCAGCTTGGCACTAGCGTCGGGCGGTGAGCAGTTCTTC
CDR3 protein: CASSLALASGGEQFF

D gene: TRBD1
J gene: TRBJ1-4
V gene: TRBV28
clone size: NA
CDR3 DNA: TGTGCCAGCAGTCCCTACAGGGGGATGACTAATGAAAAACTGTTTTTT
CDR3 protein: CASSPYRGMTNEKLFF

D gene: NA
J gene: TRBJ1-2
V gene: TRBV15
clone size: NA
CDR3 DNA: TGTGCCACCAGCAGAGAGAGGTGGGAGGGCTATGGCTACACCTTC
CDR3 protein: CATSRERWEGYGYTF

D gene: TRBD2
J gene: TRBJ2-5
V gene: TRBV30
clone size: NA
CDR3 DNA: TGTGCCTGGAGTGTGGTTAGGACTAGCGGCTTCCAAGAGACCCAGTACTTC
CDR3 protein: CAWSVVRTSGFQETQYF

D gene: NA
J gene: TRBJ1-1
V gene: TRBV30
clone size: NA
CDR3 DNA: TGTGCCTGGAGTTTCCAGTTGAACACTGAAGCTTTCTTT
CDR3 protein: CAWSFQLNTEAFF

D gene: NA
J gene: TRBJ2-5
V gene: TRBV7-9
clone size: NA
CDR3 DNA: TGTGCCAGCAGCTTCGAGTGGAGCCAGTACTTC
CDR3 protein: CASSFEWSQYF

D gene: TRBD1
J gene: TRBJ1-2
V gene: TRBV9
clone size: NA
CDR3 DNA: TGTGCCAGCAGCCCGACAGGGGATGCCTATGGCTACACCTTC
CDR3 protein: CASSPTGDAYGYTF

D gene: NA
J gene: TRBJ1-1
V gene: TRBV6-5
clone size: NA
CDR3 DNA: TGTGCCAGCAGTTCCCTGACAGTGATGAACACTGAAGCTTTCTTT
CDR3 protein: CASSSLTVMNTEAFF

D gene: NA
J gene: TRBJ2-5
V gene: TRBV11-3
clone size: NA
CDR3 DNA: TGTGCCAGCAGCTTAGTCGCTAGCGTAAAAGAGACCCAGTACTTC
CDR3 protein: CASSLVASVKETQYF

D gene: TRBD2
J gene: TRBJ2-2
V gene: TRBV27
clone size: once
CDR3 DNA: TGTGCCAGCAGTAGACTAGCGGGAGGACCCGGGGAGCTGTTTTTT
CDR3 protein: CASSRLAGGPGELFF

D gene: TRBD1
J gene: TRBJ2-1
V gene: TRBV11-2
clone size: NA
CDR3 DNA: TGTGCCAGCAGCACCGGACAGGGTCGGGGTGAGCAGTTCTTC
CDR3 protein: CASSTGQGRGEQFF

D gene: NA
J gene: TRBJ1-5
V gene: TRBV3-1/TRBV3-2
clone size: NA
CDR3 DNA: TGTGCCAGCAGCCAAGGGGGGGTAATAGGCAATCAGCCCCAGCATTTT
CDR3 protein: CASSQGGVIGNQPQHF

D gene: NA
J gene: TRBJ2-3
V gene: TRBV7-2
clone size: NA
CDR3 DNA: TGTGCCAGCAGCTTAAAGGTCGGCGGATCCCGCACAGATACGCAGTATTTT
CDR3 protein: CASSLKVGGSRTDTQYF

D gene: NA
J gene: TRBJ2-5
V gene: TRBV29-1
clone size: NA
CDR3 DNA: TGCAGCGTGCAGGGGCACCTTAACCAAGAGACCCAGTACTTC
CDR3 protein: CSVQGHLNQETQYF

D gene: NA
J gene: TRBJ2-3
V gene: TRBV5-4
clone size: NA
CDR3 DNA: TGTGCCAGCAGCTCGAACAGGGATACGCAGTATTTT
CDR3 protein: CASSSNRDTQYF

D gene: TRBD1
J gene: TRBJ1-5
V gene: TRBV19
clone size: NA
CDR3 DNA: TGTGCCAGCACCCCAGGAGGGACAGGGATTCAGCCCCAGCATTTT
CDR3 protein: CASTPGGTGIQPQHF

D gene: NA
J gene: TRBJ1-2
V gene: TRBV29-1
clone size: few
CDR3 DNA: TGCAGCGTTGCCGATCGGGACTATGGCTACACCTTC
CDR3 protein: CSVADRDYGYTF

D gene: NA
J gene: TRBJ1-6
V gene: TRBV3-1/TRBV3-2
clone size: NA
CDR3 DNA: TGTGCCAGCAGCCAAGATTGGGGGGGGAGCAATTCACCCCTCCACTTT
CDR3 protein: CASSQDWGGSNSPLHF

D gene: NA
J gene: TRBJ1-5
V gene: TRBV30
clone size: NA
CDR3 DNA: TGTGCCTGTCGGGGTAAGGGCAATCAGCCCCAGCATTTT
CDR3 protein: CACRGKGNQPQHF

D gene: NA
J gene: TRBJ2-1
V gene: TRBV2
clone size: NA
CDR3 DNA: TGTGCCAGCAGTGAACAGGGGGGCGAGGGGTACAATGAGCAGTTCTTC
CDR3 protein: CASSEQGGEGYNEQFF

D gene: NA
J gene: TRBJ2-1
V gene: TRBV9
clone size: once
CDR3 DNA: TGTGCCAGCAGCGTGGGAGGGGGAAATGAGCAGTTCTTC
CDR3 protein: CASSVGGGNEQFF

D gene: TRBD1
J gene: TRBJ2-3
V gene: TRBV5-5
clone size: NA
CDR3 DNA: TGTGCCAGCAGCCTGACAGGGGGCGCGTTTCTGGCGCAGTATTTT
CDR3 protein: CASSLTGGAFLAQYF

D gene: NA
J gene: TRBJ1-4
V gene: TRBV29-1
clone size: NA
CDR3 DNA: TGCAGCGTTGGAGACTCGACGGGTGAAAAACTGTTTTTT
CDR3 protein: CSVGDSTGEKLFF

D gene: TRBD1
J gene: TRBJ1-1
V gene: TRBV29-1
clone size: NA
CDR3 DNA: TGCAGCGGGGAGACAGGGGGCACTGAAGCTTTCTTT
CDR3 protein: CSGETGGTEAFF

D gene: NA
J gene: TRBJ1-2
V gene: TRBV2
clone size: NA
CDR3 DNA: TGTGCCAGCAGTGTCCGCAGCTATGGCTACACCTTC
CDR3 protein: CASSVRSYGYTF

D gene: NA
J gene: TRBJ2-6
V gene: TRBV19
clone size: few
CDR3 DNA: TGTGCCAGTAGTTCGCGACAGGAGGCCGCCGTCGCTGGGGCCAACGTCCTGACTTTC
CDR3 protein: CASSSRQEAAVAGANVLTF

D gene: TRBD1
J gene: TRBJ1-6
V gene: TRBV28
clone size: NA
CDR3 DNA: TGTGCCAGCAGTTCCAGACAGGGGGTAATTTCACCCCTCCACTTT
CDR3 protein: CASSSRQGVISPLHF

D gene: TRBD2
J gene: TRBJ2-1
V gene: TRBV6-5
clone size: NA
CDR3 DNA: TGTGCCAGCAGTTACAAGCGGGAGACCGATGAGCAGTTCTTC
CDR3 protein: CASSYKRETDEQFF

D gene: TRBD2
J gene: TRBJ2-1
V gene: TRBV14
clone size: NA
CDR3 DNA: TGTGCCAGCAGCCGAGGACTAGCGGGGGGGCAGTTCTTC
CDR3 protein: CASSRGLAGGQFF

D gene: NA
J gene: TRBJ1-2
V gene: TRBV7-2
clone size: NA
CDR3 DNA: TGTGCCAGCAGCTTAGTGGCGGCCCCCTATGGCTACACCTTC
CDR3 protein: CASSLVAAPYGYTF

D gene: TRBD1
J gene: TRBJ1-4
V gene: TRBV9
clone size: NA
CDR3 DNA: TGTGCCAGCAGCGTTTCAGGGGGTAATGAAAAACTGTTTTTT
CDR3 protein: CASSVSGGNEKLFF

D gene: NA
J gene: TRBJ1-3
V gene: TRBV11-2
clone size: few
CDR3 DNA: TGTGCCAGCAGCCAGTCGGGGATTGAGAGGTACTCTGGAAACACCATATATTTT
CDR3 protein: CASSQSGIERYSGNTIYF

D gene: NA
J gene: TRBJ1-3
V gene: TRBV28
clone size: NA
CDR3 DNA: TGTGCCAGCAGTTTAGGTACAGGGTTTGGAAACACCATATATTTT
CDR3 protein: CASSLGTGFGNTIYF

D gene: NA
J gene: TRBJ2-1
V gene: TRBV7-2
clone size: NA
CDR3 DNA: TGTGCCAGCAGCTCCTCGTGGGCCTCCCACAATGAGCAGTTCTTC
CDR3 protein: CASSSSWASHNEQFF

D gene: TRBD1
J gene: TRBJ1-2
V gene: TRBV4-1
clone size: few
CDR3 DNA: TGCGCCAGCAGCCAAGGCAAGACAGGGGCTCCTGGTGGCTACACCTTC
CDR3 protein: CASSQGKTGAPGGYTF

D gene: NA
J gene: TRBJ1-1
V gene: TRBV4-1
clone size: NA
CDR3 DNA: TGCGCCAGCAGCCAAGGAGGGGGAGCTTTCTTT
CDR3 protein: CASSQGGGAFF